This TCR beta chain was sequenced during a study of T cell clonality in common variable immunodeficiency (dated by TCRdb to between 2015 and 2016). Results the study describes overall, beyond this receptor: Differences among patients in the CVID cohort limited the correlations between repertoire features and clinical complications. TCRbeta clonality was higher in CVID subjects than in healthy controls (t-test p = 0.018), and the increase was most characteristic of about a third of subjects. CVID TCRbeta sequences reportedly showed fewer deletions and N-nucleotide insertions and lacked highly modified clones with 13 or more V deletions. CVID subjects shared fewer TCRbeta clones with each other than healthy controls did (p < 0.0001). The authors noted that sequencing repertoires of T cell subpopulations would be needed to clarify what caused the increased clonality in CVID. Even though DNA input was equal, the average per sample came to 82,000 or so unique sequences for controls compared with 25,000 to 35,000 for CVID samples.

Most of the CVID patients and most of the healthy controls were of Caucasian heritage. Heparinized peripheral whole blood samples of about 5 to 9 ml were collected from each donor. Genomic DNA from adults with common variable immune deficiency (CVID) and from healthy adult controls was the source for sequencing TCRbeta CDR3 repertoires. The control group comprised roughly 22 healthy adult volunteers, approximately twelve female and 10 or so male, aged 23 to 66 years with a mean age of around 32. To isolate peripheral blood mononuclear cells, diluted blood was subjected to density centrifugation over Hypaque 1077 or Ficoll-Paque. Genomic DNA was obtained from unsorted mononuclear cells using either Qiagen column purification or a centrifugation-based method. This clone has ten or more counts. The specificity of this receptor is unknown. CVID samples and control samples contributed equivalent amounts of genomic DNA as sequencing input. For every sample, a 60 bp segment covering the rearranged TCRbeta CDR3 region was amplified and then sequenced. The immunoSEQ assay, a bias-corrected multiplex PCR with high-throughput sequencing, was employed for TCRbeta amplification. As for how the authors treated the data: Each unique nucleotide sequence was treated as a clone and annotated with V, D and J genes, copy number and frequency. Sequences were labeled productive if in frame, and non-productive if out of frame or containing stop codons. As previously described, clonality was calculated on the basis of Shannon's entropy. The predicted amino acid sequences of productive clones were used to derive mean CDR3 Kyte-Doolittle hydropathy. Using the R hclust function, scaled V gene usage was clustered hierarchically with Manhattan distance and complete linkage. To assess clone sharing by CDR3 amino acid sequence, 12 repertoires per group were resampled over 100 rounds. The repertoires were searched for 70 published EBV-specific and roughly 230 published CMV-specific TCRbeta sequences. Analysis left out a couple of CVID samples that produced under 10,000 sequences, so a few dozen CVID repertoires remained. Held by TCRdb, this immuneACCESS table contains in-frame sequences only and omits some clones. Under half of the omission traces to an unresolved V gene where checked; the cause of the rest is unknown. V and J calls plus clone size are reproduced from that table; the DNA served to infer D and trimming. The sample records 35,000 to 55,000 clones, none occurring a single time. The biggest ten clones account for around 9.3% of the sample.

Material for sequencing was peripheral blood mononuclear cells. The source is a person aged 18 to 70 in good health.

CDR3 DNA (partial): TGTGCCAGTAGTAACACCGGGACACTCACTGAA. Its translation is CASSNTGTLTE. The CDR3 in its entirety is CASSNTGTLTEAFF. Recombination joined TRBV19 with TRBJ1-1, and perhaps TRBD1 as D gene, on 6 matching bases. The read finishes 3 residues shy of the CDR3 end, and the germline J gene is used to complete it. CDR1 and CDR2 are read off the germline V gene (reference sequence) as LNHDA and SQIVND. V was cut back by 4 bases and J by 4 bases, leaving a gap of 13 bases between them. Including the terminal cysteine and phenylalanine, the CDR3 comprises 14 residues. Shown are 33 bases from within the CDR3, in frame from base 1.